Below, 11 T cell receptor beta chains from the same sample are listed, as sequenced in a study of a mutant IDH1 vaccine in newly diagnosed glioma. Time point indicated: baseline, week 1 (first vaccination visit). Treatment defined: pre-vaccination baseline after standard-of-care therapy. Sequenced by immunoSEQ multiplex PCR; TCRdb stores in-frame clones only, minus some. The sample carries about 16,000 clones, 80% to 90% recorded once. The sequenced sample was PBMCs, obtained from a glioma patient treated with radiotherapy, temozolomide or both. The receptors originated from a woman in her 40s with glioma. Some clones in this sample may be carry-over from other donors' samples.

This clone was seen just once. CDR3 amino acids: CASSYYRFGETQYF. In nucleotides, the CDR3 is TGTGCCAGCAGTTATTATCGGTTTGGGGAGACCCAGTACTTC. This chain links TRBV6-1 with TRBJ2-5; D not resolved. Germline V gives CDR1 MNHNS, CDR2 SASEGT. This CDR3 region has 14 residues. Between the trimmed V and J ends, which lost 5 bases and 5 bases, there was a span of 15 bases.

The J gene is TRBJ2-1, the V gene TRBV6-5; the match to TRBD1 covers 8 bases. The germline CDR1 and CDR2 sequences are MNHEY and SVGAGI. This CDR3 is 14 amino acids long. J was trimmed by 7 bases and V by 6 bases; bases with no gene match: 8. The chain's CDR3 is CASSRGQEPNEQFF. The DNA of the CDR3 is TGTGCCAGCAGCCGGGGACAGGAGCCTAATGAGCAGTTCTTC.

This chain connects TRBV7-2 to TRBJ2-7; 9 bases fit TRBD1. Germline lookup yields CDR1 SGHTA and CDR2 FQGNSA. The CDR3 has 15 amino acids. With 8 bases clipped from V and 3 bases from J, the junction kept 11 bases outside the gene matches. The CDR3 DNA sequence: TGTGCCAGCCATTTCGGGGGGACAGGGAACTACGAGCAGTACTTC. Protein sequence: CASHFGGTGNYEQYF.

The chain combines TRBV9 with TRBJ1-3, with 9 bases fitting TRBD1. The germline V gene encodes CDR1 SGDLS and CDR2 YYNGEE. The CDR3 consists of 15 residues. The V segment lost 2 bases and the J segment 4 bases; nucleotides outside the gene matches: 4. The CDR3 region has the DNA TGTGCCAGCAGCGTGGGACAGGGAGACGGAAACACCATATATTTT. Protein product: CASSVGQGDGNTIYF. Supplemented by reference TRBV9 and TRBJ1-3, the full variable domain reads DSGVTQTPKHLITATGQRVTLRCSPRSGDLSVYWYQQSLDQGLQFLIQYYNGEERAKGNILERFSAQQFPDLHSELNLSSLELGDSALYFCASSVGQGDGNTIYFGEGSWLTVV.

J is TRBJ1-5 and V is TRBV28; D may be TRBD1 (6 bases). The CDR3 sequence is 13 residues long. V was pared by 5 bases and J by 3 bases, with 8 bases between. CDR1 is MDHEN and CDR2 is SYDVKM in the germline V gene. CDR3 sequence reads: CASSHRANQPQHF. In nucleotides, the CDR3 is TGTGCCAGCAGTCACAGGGCCAATCAGCCCCAGCATTTT.

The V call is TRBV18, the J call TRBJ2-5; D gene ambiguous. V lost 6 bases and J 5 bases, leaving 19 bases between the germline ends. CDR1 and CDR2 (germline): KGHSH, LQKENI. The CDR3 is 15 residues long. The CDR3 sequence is CASSPTAQARETQYF. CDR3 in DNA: TGTGCCAGCTCTCCTACGGCCCAAGCCAGGGAGACCCAGTACTTC.

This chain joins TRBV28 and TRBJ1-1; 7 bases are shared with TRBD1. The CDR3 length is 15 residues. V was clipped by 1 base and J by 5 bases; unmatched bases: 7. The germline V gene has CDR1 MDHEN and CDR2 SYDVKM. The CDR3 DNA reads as TGTGCCAGCAGTTTATCTGCCAGGGGGGGAACTGAAGCTTTCTTT. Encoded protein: CASSLSARGGTEAFF. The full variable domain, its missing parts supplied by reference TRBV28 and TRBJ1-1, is DVKVTQSSRYLVKRTGEKVFLECVQDMDHENMFWYRQDPGLGLRLIYFSYDVKMKEKGDIPEGYSVSREKKERFSLILESASTNQTSMYLCASSLSARGGTEAFFGQGTRLTVV.

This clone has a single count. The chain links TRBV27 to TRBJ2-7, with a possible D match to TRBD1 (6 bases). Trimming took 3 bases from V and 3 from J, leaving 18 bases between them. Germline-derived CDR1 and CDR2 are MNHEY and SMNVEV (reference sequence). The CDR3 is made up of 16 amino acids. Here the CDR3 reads CASSFIPLGQLYEQYF. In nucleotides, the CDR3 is TGTGCCAGCAGTTTCATACCCCTCGGACAGCTCTACGAGCAGTACTTC.

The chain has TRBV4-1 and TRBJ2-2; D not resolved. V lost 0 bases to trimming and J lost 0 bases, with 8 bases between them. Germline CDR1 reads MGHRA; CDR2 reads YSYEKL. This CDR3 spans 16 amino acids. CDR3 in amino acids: CASSQDRGANTGELFF. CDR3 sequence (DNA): TGCGCCAGCAGCCAAGACCGCGGTGCGAACACCGGGGAGCTGTTTTTT.

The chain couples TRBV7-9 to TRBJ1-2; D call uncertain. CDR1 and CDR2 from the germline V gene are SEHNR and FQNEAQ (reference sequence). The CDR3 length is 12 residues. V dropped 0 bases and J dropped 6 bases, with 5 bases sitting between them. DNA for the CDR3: TGTGCCAGCAGCTTAGCAGGGAATGGCTACACCTTC. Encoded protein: CASSLAGNGYTF.

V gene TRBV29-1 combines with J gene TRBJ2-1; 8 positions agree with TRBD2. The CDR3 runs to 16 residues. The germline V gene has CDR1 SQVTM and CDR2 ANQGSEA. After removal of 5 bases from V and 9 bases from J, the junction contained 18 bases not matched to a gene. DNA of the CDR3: TGCAGCGTTTTCGATAGGCGGCGGGAGGTTCACGGTGAGCAGTTCTTC. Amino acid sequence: CSVFDRRREVHGEQFF.